This T cell receptor beta chain stems from a study of cytomegalovirus exposure and HLA in healthy donors. This PCR relied on a set of 60 Vbeta primers and 13 Jbeta primers. Assay: immunoSEQ multiplex PCR; the TCRdb copy retains only in-frame clones and omits some. Of about 160,000 clones detected, 60% to 85% appear once; the ten largest clones hold approximately 2.1%. Trimming removed 4 bases from V and 6 bases from J; junction bases left unmatched: 11. The CDR3 length is 15 residues. General study points: Earlier results showed most TCR beta V segments being productive about 90% or about 30% of the time.

As to this clone: No antigen is known for it.

J is TRBJ2-7 and V is TRBV6-7; 8 nucleotides match TRBD1. TRBV6-7 is assigned to the ORF class and has an uncertain function. The sequencing sample was made of PBMCs. The TCR originated in a man in his fifties or sixties in good health and CMV-seropositive. The CDR3 DNA reads TGTGCCAGCAGTTCGGCGCGGACAGGGAAGGGCGAGCAGTACTTC. Protein product: CASSSARTGKGEQYF.